Following are 23 T cell receptor beta chains from one sample sequenced in a study of T cells in Graves' hyperthyroidism and ophthalmopathy. Amplification targeted TCR beta CDR3 regions from RNA transcripts. First-round RT-PCR with HTBI primers amplified the TCR CDR3 region. TCRdb fed the multiplex PCR reads into MiXCR, producing one record per CDR3 protein. The sample comprises some 530,000 distinct CDR3 sequences, about 20% of which are singletons, and approximately 49% rests with the top ten. The sample comprised blood. The receptors derive from a woman aged 70 to 79 with Graves' ophthalmopathy.

V and J are TRBV20-1 and TRBJ2-7; D gene uncertain. Trimming cost V 0 bases and J 5 bases, with 2 bases left between them. In germline, CDR1 is DFQATT, CDR2 SNEGSKA (reference sequence). The CDR3 length is 10 residues. The CDR3, as DNA: TGCAGTGCTAGAGATAACGAGCAGTACTTC. Translation: CSARDNEQYF.

This clonotype was observed many times. V usage is TRBV6-6 and J usage is TRBJ1-2; 9 nucleotides match TRBD1. The CDR3 totals 15 residues. Germline V lookup: CDR1 MNHNY, CDR2 SVGAGI (reference sequence). V lost 2 bases, J lost 3 bases, and 4 bases stayed unmatched. CDR3 sequence (DNA): TGTGCCAGCAGTTACAAGACAGGGGGTGACTATGGCTACACCTTC. It yields the protein CASSYKTGGDYGYTF.

The chain joins TRBV5-1 to TRBJ2-4; weak D call: TRBD1 (7 bases). CDR1 and CDR2 from the germline V gene are SGHRS and YFSETQ. V lost 4 bases, J lost 2 bases, and 10 bases lay in between. CDR3 length equals 14 residues. DNA for the CDR3: TGCGCCAGCAGCGCGGGACAGACCAAAAACATTCAGTACTTC. Its translation: CASSAGQTKNIQYF. Complete variable domain (other parts from reference TRBV5-1 and TRBJ2-4): KAGVTQTPRYLIKTRGQQVTLSCSPISGHRSVSWYQQTPGQGLQFLFEYFSETQRNKGNFPGRFSGRQFSNSRSEMNVSTLELGDSALYLCASSAGQTKNIQYFGAGTRLSVL.

There are a few counts of this clonotype. The chain couples TRBV20-1 to TRBJ2-3; TRBD1 matches at 8 bases. The germline CDR1 and CDR2 sequences are DFQATT and SNEGSKA (reference sequence). Trimming took 6 bases from V and 6 from J; bases not matched to a gene: 8. The length of the CDR3 is 13 residues. The CDR3 loop reads CSATTGGVDTQYF. CDR3 DNA: TGCAGTGCCACTACAGGGGGAGTGGATACGCAGTATTTT.

This chain uses TRBV6-4 with TRBJ1-6; 9 positions agree with TRBD1. CDR3 size: 15 residues. Trimming removed 3 bases from V and 9 bases from J; junction bases left unmatched: 6. Germline V gene lookup returns CDR1 MRHNA and CDR2 SNTAGT. The DNA of the CDR3 is TGTGCCAGCAGTGAACAGGGGGCTTCGGGTTCACCCCTCCACTTT. Protein sequence: CASSEQGASGSPLHF.

This clonotype was counted between two and nine times. The chain carries TRBV9 and TRBJ2-7; D is tentatively TRBD1 or TRBD2 (5 bases each). The CDR3 is made up of 14 amino acids. The ends were cut back, 4 bases at V and 3 bases at J, with 14 bases in the middle. Germline loops: CDR1 SGDLS, CDR2 YYNGEE. The CDR3 DNA sequence: TGTGCCAGCAGCAGAACCAGGGAGTTCTACGAGCAGTACTTC. Its translation: CASSRTREFYEQYF.

This clonotype was seen a handful of times. This chain uses TRBV9 with TRBJ2-7; D tentatively reads TRBD1 or TRBD2 (6 bases each). Trimming shortened V by 1 base and J by 0 bases, and 11 bases separated the two germline ends. Germline CDR1 SGDLS, CDR2 YYNGEE. The CDR3 extends over 15 amino acids. CDR3 DNA: TGTGCCAGCAGCGTACGCGGGACAAGCTCCTACGAGCAGTACTTC. This sequence encodes CASSVRGTSSYEQYF.

CDR3 sequence: CASSVGTTIQETQYF. The DNA for the CDR3 is TGTGCCAGCAGCGTAGGGACTACCATCCAAGAGACCCAGTACTTC. J is TRBJ2-5 and V is TRBV9; maybe TRBD2 (6 bases). This CDR3 contains 15 residues. Per the germline V gene, CDR1 is SGDLS and CDR2 is YYNGEE. V lost 0 bases and J lost 1, with 10 bases in between. Using reference TRBV9 and TRBJ2-5 for the parts outside the CDR3, the full variable domain is DSGVTQTPKHLITATGQRVTLRCSPRSGDLSVYWYQQSLDQGLQFLIQYYNGEERAKGNILERFSAQQFPDLHSELNLSSLELGDSALYFCASSVGTTIQETQYFGPGTRLLVL.

This clonotype has at least ten counts. This chain joins TRBV11-1 and TRBJ2-5; D call uncertain. Germline V CDR1 and CDR2: SGHAT, FQDESV (reference sequence). This CDR3 is 14 amino acids long. V dropped 2 bases and J dropped 5 bases, with 12 bases sitting between them. The CDR3: CASSLRLSRETQYF. CDR3 bases: TGTGCCAGCAGCTTAAGGCTCTCGAGGGAGACCCAGTACTTC. Supplemented by reference TRBV11-1 and TRBJ2-5, the full variable domain reads EAEVAQSPRYKITEKSQAVAFWCDPISGHATLYWYRQILGQGPELLVQFQDESVVDDSQLPKDRFSAERLKGVDSTLKIQPAELGDSAMYLCASSLRLSRETQYFGPGTRLLVL.

This clonotype occurred many times. The chain combines TRBV3-1 with TRBJ1-1; perhaps TRBD1 as D (6 bases). The CDR3 contains 12 residues. Deletions cut 10 bases from V and 1 base from J, with 10 bases between. Germline values: CDR1 LGHDT, CDR2 YNNKEL (reference sequence). For the CDR3, the DNA is TGTGCCACCGGACAGACGAACACTGAAGCTTTCTTT. Protein product: CATGQTNTEAFF.

The chain carries TRBV3-1 and TRBJ2-1, with no clear D. CDR1 and CDR2 (germline): LGHDT, YNNKEL (reference sequence). The CDR3 contains 15 residues. V was clipped by 2 bases and J by 3 bases, with 11 bases between them. In nucleotides, the CDR3 is TGTGCCAGCAGCCAACTAGAGTCCCGCTACAATGAGCAGTTCTTC. Translating it yields CASSQLESRYNEQFF.

This clonotype was observed at least ten times. The V and J genes are TRBV6-2 or TRBV6-3 and TRBJ1-1; D gene ambiguous. This CDR3 contains 14 residues. The germline V and J ends were trimmed by 6 bases and 2 bases, with 13 bases remaining between them. Germline-derived CDR1 and CDR2 are MNHEY and SVGEGT. CDR3: CASSPLGENTEAFF. The CDR3 DNA is TGTGCCAGCAGCCCTTTGGGAGAAAACACTGAAGCTTTCTTT.

The J gene is TRBJ1-4, the V gene TRBV18; D gene uncertain. Germline V gene sequence: CDR1 KGHSH, CDR2 LQKENI. V lost 6 bases and J 12 bases, leaving 14 bases between the germline ends. The CDR3 spans 12 residues. CDR3 in amino acids: CASSLDTEQLFF. The CDR3 DNA follows: TGTGCCAGCTCCCTTGACACGGAACAACTGTTTTTT.

The genes are TRBV10-3 and TRBJ1-1; tentative D call: TRBD1 (6 bases). This CDR3 spans 13 amino acids. The V and J ends lost 6 bases and 1 base respectively, with 9 bases between them. The germline gives CDR1 ENHRY, CDR2 SYGVKD. The CDR3 bases are TGTGCCATCAGCCGGGGACAGAACACTGAAGCTTTCTTT. It translates to CAISRGQNTEAFF.

In this sample, this clonotype turned up a few times. The V and J genes are TRBV12-3 or TRBV12-4 and TRBJ1-1; unclear D gene. The V gene lost 8 bases and the J gene lost 4 bases, with 11 bases spanning the gap. This CDR3 is built from 12 residues. The CDR3 DNA sequence: TGTGCCAGCCACGCCCTGGGCACTGAAGCTTTCTTT. Translating gives CASHALGTEAFF.

The sample holds a few counts of this clonotype. The V gene is TRBV10-3, the J gene TRBJ1-1; D gene unclear. The CDR3 length is 13 residues. Trimming removed 0 bases at V and 6 bases at J, with 8 bases between. Germline V gives CDR1 ENHRY, CDR2 SYGVKD. The CDR3: CAISESPRAEAFF. The DNA of the CDR3 is TGTGCCATCAGTGAGTCGCCCCGGGCTGAAGCTTTCTTT.

This clonotype appeared many times. This rearrangement joins TRBV6-1 to TRBJ2-1; 9 bases match TRBD2. V dropped 3 bases and J dropped 0; count of bases not matched to a gene: 3. This CDR3 contains 16 residues. The germline gives CDR1 MNHNS, CDR2 SASEGT. CDR3 residues: CASSDLAGISYNEQFF. CDR3 DNA sequence: TGTGCCAGCAGTGATCTAGCGGGGATCTCCTACAATGAGCAGTTCTTC.

This clonotype was counted between two and nine times. The rearrangement joins TRBV11-2 to TRBJ1-2, with D perhaps TRBD1 (5 bases). CDR3 length: 14 residues. Trimming removed 0 bases from V and 10 bases from J, with 15 bases in between. CDR1 is SGHAT and CDR2 is FQNNGV in the germline V gene. This CDR3 reads CASSLDLPGFYYTF. CDR3 sequence (DNA): TGTGCCAGCAGCTTAGATCTCCCAGGGTTCTACTACACCTTC.

The V and J genes are TRBV24-1 and TRBJ2-1; 12 nucleotides match TRBD1. Germline-derived CDR1 and CDR2 are KGHDR and SFDVKD. The CDR3 length is 16 residues. V shed 1 base and J 7 bases; nucleotides not matched to a gene: 4. Here the CDR3 DNA reads TGTGCCACCAGTGATTTTAGGGACAGGGGGCGGAATGAGCAGTTCTTC. Protein: CATSDFRDRGRNEQFF.

A word on this clonotype: This could be a read error, since a much larger clone is one nucleotide away. The chain employs TRBV12-3 or TRBV12-4 and TRBJ2-3, with TRBD2 matching 7 bases. CDR3 length equals 16 residues. The ends lost 4 bases at V and 1 base at J; junction bases unmatched: 8. Here the CDR3 DNA reads TGTGCCAGCAGTTCCGCGGGGGAGGTCGGCACAGATACGCAGTATTTT. Translated, it gives CASSSAGEVGTDTQYF.

The rearrangement joins TRBV19 to TRBJ2-7; D perhaps matches TRBD1 (7 bases). CDR1 is LNHDA, CDR2 SQIVND, per germline (reference sequence). This CDR3 is built from 16 residues. Deletions cut 5 bases from V and 3 bases from J, with 20 bases between. The CDR3 DNA reads as TGTGCCAGTAGTGAGGGGGCGGGACTTTACGGCTACGAGCAGTACTTC. Translated: CASSEGAGLYGYEQYF.

The chain joins TRBV5-1 to TRBJ2-2, with 9 bases matching TRBD2. Per the germline V gene, CDR1 is SGHRS and CDR2 is YFSETQ. This CDR3 has 17 residues. Germline trimming cut 5 bases from V and 5 bases from J; bases unmatched to any gene: 13. CDR3 amino acids: CASRGALAGPGTGELFF. The DNA of the CDR3 is TGCGCCAGCAGGGGGGCGCTAGCGGGACCAGGGACCGGGGAGCTGTTTTTT.

At least ten counts were recorded for this clonotype. The chain couples TRBV6-1 to TRBJ2-6, with 7 bases matching TRBD1. The CDR3 extends over 18 amino acids. The V gene's germline CDR1 is MNHNS and CDR2 SASEGT. V lost 5 bases to trimming and J lost 0 bases; unmatched junction nucleotides: 10. The CDR3 region is CASSPRTGLFSGANVLTF. The CDR3 DNA sequence: TGTGCCAGCAGTCCCCGGACAGGACTCTTCTCTGGGGCCAACGTCCTGACTTTC.